The 23 T cell receptor beta chains below come from one sample, sequenced in a study of technical replicates of blood from a handful of donors. Profiling relied on immunoSEQ multiplex PCR, and the TCRdb table lists in-frame clones only, not all of them. The sample includes about 79,000 clones, 91% of them seen just once. Sample: T cells isolated from PBMCs. The source is a human donor in good health. Some clones in this sample may be carry-over from other donors' samples.

This rearrangement joins TRBV14 to TRBJ2-7; TRBD2 is a possible D gene (6 bases). Trimming removed 2 bases at V and 0 bases at J, with 14 bases between. Per germline, CDR1 SGHDN and CDR2 FVKESK. This CDR3 has 16 residues. CDR3 region: CASSQIGGLSSYEQYF. In DNA form, the CDR3 reads TGTGCCAGCAGCCAAATTGGAGGGCTTAGCTCCTACGAGCAGTACTTC. Filled out from reference TRBV14 and TRBJ2-7, the complete variable domain reads EAGVTQFPSHSVIEKGQTVTLRCDPISGHDNLYWYRRVMGKEIKFLLHFVKESKQDESGMPNNRFLAERTGGTYSTLKVQPAELEDSGVYFCASSQIGGLSSYEQYFGPGTRLTVT.

This clone appeared once. The rearrangement joins TRBV5-4 to TRBJ2-3; D unclear. V lost 1 base and J lost 5, with 5 bases in between. CDR3 length: 12 residues. Germline loops: CDR1 SGHNT, CDR2 YYREEE (reference sequence). The DNA for the CDR3 is TGTGCCAGCAGCTTGCCGGGAGATACGCAGTATTTT. As protein: CASSLPGDTQYF.

The V and J genes are TRBV7-2 and TRBJ1-1; 10 nucleotides line up with TRBD1. This CDR3 contains 13 residues. V lost 6 bases to trimming and J lost 4 bases; unmatched junction nucleotides: 2. Germline V CDR1 and CDR2: SGHTA, FQGNSA. In nucleotides, the CDR3 is TGTGCCAGCAGTAGGACAGGGGGCACTGAAGCTTTCTTT. Protein: CASSRTGGTEAFF.

This chain uses TRBV6-6 with TRBJ2-1, with unresolved D. The V and J ends lost 5 bases and 4 bases respectively, with 3 bases between them. Germline V gene data show CDR1 as MNHNY and CDR2 as SVGAGI (reference sequence). The CDR3 has 11 residues. The CDR3 spells CASSLYNEQFF. The CDR3, as DNA: TGTGCCAGCAGTCTGTACAATGAGCAGTTCTTC.

The chain employs TRBV4-3 and TRBJ1-4; D uncertain. This CDR3 comprises 12 residues. CDR1 LGHNA and CDR2 YSLEER come from the germline V gene. Trimming took 4 bases from V and 8 from J, leaving 8 bases between them. The CDR3 nucleotides are TGCGCCAGCAGCCGCAGCGGAGAAAAACTGTTTTTT. Translation: CASSRSGEKLFF.

The chain uses TRBV9 and TRBJ1-5; D perhaps matches TRBD1 (6 bases). Germline V gene lookup returns CDR1 SGDLS and CDR2 YYNGEE. The V end was cut by 4 bases, the J end by 7 bases, with 12 bases between. The CDR3 extends over 13 amino acids. The CDR3: CASSPGTSQPQHF. CDR3 DNA: TGTGCCAGCAGCCCAGGGACAAGCCAGCCCCAGCATTTT. The complete variable domain, with remaining parts taken from reference TRBV9 and TRBJ1-5, reads DSGVTQTPKHLITATGQRVTLRCSPRSGDLSVYWYQQSLDQGLQFLIQYYNGEERAKGNILERFSAQQFPDLHSELNLSSLELGDSALYFCASSPGTSQPQHFGDGTRLSIL.

The chain is built from TRBV2 and TRBJ1-5; D is unresolved. Germline CDR1 is SNHLY and CDR2 is FYNNEI. This CDR3 contains 16 residues. Trimming stripped 4 bases from V and 0 bases from J, with 13 bases between. This CDR3 is CASSGNRGLSNQPQHF. CDR3 nucleotides: TGTGCCAGCAGTGGGAACCGAGGGCTTAGCAATCAGCCCCAGCATTTT.

The chain has TRBV6-5 and TRBJ1-2; TRBD1 might be the D (5 bases). CDR1 and CDR2 from the germline V gene are MNHEY and SVGAGI. V dropped 6 bases and J dropped 5 bases, with 19 bases sitting between them. The CDR3 consists of 15 residues. The CDR3 DNA sequence: TGTGCCAGCAGAGAGAAACCCAGGGCTCTTTATGGCTACACCTTC. It codes for CASREKPRALYGYTF.

The chain couples TRBV14 to TRBJ1-2; tentatively, D is TRBD1 (6 bases). V dropped 3 bases and J dropped 7 bases, with 24 bases sitting between them. The CDR3 loop spans 17 amino acids. In germline, CDR1 is SGHDN, CDR2 FVKESK. CDR3 sequence reads: CASSHDIDRPLQGGYTF. In nucleotides, the CDR3 is TGTGCCAGCAGCCATGATATAGACAGACCACTACAGGGTGGCTACACCTTC.

This clone was picked up one time. The V call is TRBV7-9, the J call TRBJ2-7, with D perhaps matching TRBD2 (5 bases). With 5 bases removed from V and 3 bases from J, the gap between germline ends came to 11 bases. The CDR3 loop spans 13 amino acids. CDR1 and CDR2 (germline): SEHNR, FQNEAQ (reference sequence). The CDR3 reads CASSPPSSYEQYF. The CDR3, as DNA: TGTGCCAGCAGCCCTCCTAGCAGCTACGAGCAGTACTTC.

V usage is TRBV19 and J usage is TRBJ2-1; D ambiguous. The germline V gene encodes CDR1 LNHDA and CDR2 SQIVND (reference sequence). The CDR3 is made up of 12 amino acids. Trimming removed 6 bases at V and 6 bases at J, with 9 bases between. The CDR3: CASRAHPNEQFF. The DNA of the CDR3 is TGTGCCAGTAGGGCCCACCCCAATGAGCAGTTCTTC.

V gene TRBV2 combines with J gene TRBJ1-1, with TRBD1 identical over 12 bases. The CDR3 is 15 residues long. The germline V gene has CDR1 SNHLY and CDR2 FYNNEI. V dropped 4 bases and J dropped 4; count of bases not matched to a gene: 4. CDR3 in DNA: TGTGCCAGCAGTGGGGGACAGGGGGCGAGCACTGAAGCTTTCTTT. This translates into CASSGGQGASTEAFF.

The chain joins TRBV6-4 to TRBJ2-6; maybe TRBD2 (5 bases). V was cut by 3 bases and J by 1 base, with 10 bases left in between. This CDR3 is built from 16 residues. Looked up from germline, CDR1 is MRHNA and CDR2 is SNTAGT. CDR3 protein: CASSEGWRSGANVLTF. CDR3 bases: TGTGCCAGCAGTGAAGGATGGAGGTCTGGGGCCAACGTCCTGACTTTC.

J is TRBJ2-1 and V is TRBV28; TRBD2 aligns across 11 bases. V lost 6 bases and J lost 3; bases outside the gene matches: 7. This CDR3 has 16 residues. CDR1 is MDHEN, CDR2 SYDVKM, per germline. In DNA form, the CDR3 reads TGTGCCAGCAGAATACTAGGGACTAGCGGCTACAATGAGCAGTTCTTC. Residues: CASRILGTSGYNEQFF.

This rearrangement joins TRBV7-8 to TRBJ2-1; no clear D. The CDR3 consists of 15 residues. V lost 2 bases to trimming and J lost 2 bases, with 10 bases between them. CDR1 is SGHVS, CDR2 FQNEAQ, per germline. The CDR3 region is CASSLPSPAYNEQFF. As DNA, the CDR3 is TGTGCCAGCAGCTTACCTTCCCCCGCCTACAATGAGCAGTTCTTC.

This clone was counted a single time. V usage is TRBV10-2 and J usage is TRBJ1-2; a possible D gene is TRBD1 (6 bases). Looked up from germline, CDR1 is WSHSY and CDR2 is SAAADI. The CDR3 is 13 amino acids. Between the trimmed V and J ends, which lost 8 bases and 7 bases, there was a span of 17 bases. The CDR3 coding sequence is TGCGCCAGCCGACTTCCTCAGGGGCTTGGCTACACCTTC. It yields the protein CASRLPQGLGYTF.

CDR3: CASIVQGEQYF. The CDR3 nucleotides read TGTGCCAGCATCGTCCAGGGCGAGCAGTACTTC. This chain connects TRBV5-4 to TRBJ2-7, with D perhaps TRBD1 (5 bases). Looked up from germline, CDR1 is SGHNT and CDR2 is YYREEE (reference sequence). CDR3 length: 11 amino acids. The V gene lost 6 bases and the J gene lost 6 bases, with 10 bases spanning the gap.

The chain has TRBV10-3 and TRBJ2-5, with D possibly matching TRBD1 (6 bases). The last part of the DNA fits TRBJ2-7 better; the J call may be wrong. The CDR3 runs 14 residues. Germline CDR1 reads ENHRY; CDR2 reads SYGVKD. The CDR3 nucleotides are TGTGCCATCGGCTCTACAGGGAAATCCTACGAGCAGTACTTC. It codes for CAIGSTGKSYEQYF.

The chain combines TRBV19 with TRBJ2-7; the match to TRBD1 covers 8 bases. Germline V gene sequence: CDR1 LNHDA, CDR2 SQIVND (reference sequence). Germline trimming cut 5 bases from V and 5 bases from J; bases unmatched to any gene: 8. The CDR3 has 14 amino acids. CDR3 sequence reads: CASSWTGTGNEQYF. CDR3 DNA: TGTGCCAGTAGTTGGACAGGGACGGGTAACGAGCAGTACTTC.

The rearrangement uses TRBV5-6 and TRBJ2-7, with TRBD2 matching over 15 bases. The CDR3 extends over 17 amino acids. V gave up 2 bases and J gave up 1 base; unmatched junction bases: 4. Germline V gene sequence: CDR1 SGHDT, CDR2 YYEEEE. In nucleotides, the CDR3 is TGTGCCAGCAGCTTTAGGACTAGCGGGAGGGGGTCCTACGAGCAGTACTTC. Encoded protein: CASSFRTSGRGSYEQYF.

CDR3 residues: CASSLGTGTGEQYF. CDR3 nucleotides: TGTGCCAGCAGCTTGGGGACAGGGACCGGCGAGCAGTACTTC. The gene calls are TRBV5-8 and TRBJ2-7; 8 bases agree with TRBD1. V dropped 0 bases and J dropped 6; count of bases not matched to a gene: 5. The V gene's germline CDR1 is SGHTS and CDR2 YDEGEE. The CDR3 spans 14 residues.

In nucleotides, the CDR3 is TGTGCCAGCAGCCTAGACAGGTCTGGGGCCAACGTCCTGACTTTC. It is translated as CASSLDRSGANVLTF. The V and J genes are TRBV2 and TRBJ2-6; tentatively, D is TRBD1 (6 bases). From germline, CDR1 is SNHLY and CDR2 FYNNEI. There are 15 residues in the CDR3. With 6 bases removed from V and 1 base from J, the gap between germline ends came to 10 bases.

The V call is TRBV25-1, the J call TRBJ1-1; weak D call: TRBD1 (6 bases). The CDR3 sequence is 17 residues long. The germline V and J ends were trimmed by 1 base and 2 bases, with 17 bases remaining between them. The germline V gene has CDR1 MGHDK and CDR2 SYGVNS. Written as DNA, the CDR3 is TGTGCCAGCAGTGAATCGGGCAGGGGTCGGTTCAACACTGAAGCTTTCTTT. Its translation: CASSESGRGRFNTEAFF. The full variable domain, with the rest looked up from reference TRBV25-1 and TRBJ1-1, is EADIYQTPRYLVIGTGKKITLECSQTMGHDKMYWYQQDPGMELHLIHYSYGVNSTEKGDLSSESTVSRIRTEHFPLTLESARPSHTSQYLCASSESGRGRFNTEAFFGQGTRLTVV.